These T cell receptor beta chains were read from a single sample in a study of cytomegalovirus exposure and HLA in healthy donors. Sequencing used immunoSEQ multiplex PCR; TCRdb keeps in-frame clones, though not all of them. The profile covers around 100,000 clones, with approximately 81% appearing a single time and less than 4.5% taken by the ten largest. Sequencing input: PBMCs. The receptors stem from a woman aged 70-85 years in good health and CMV-seropositive. Both conserved end residues are part of each CDR3. Fields, in order: J gene, clone size, V gene, CDR3 length, D gene, CDR3 DNA, CDR3 protein. A D gene is named only where the DNA matches it firmly. Clone size is stated in some rows and not others, as once, few, many or a class when expanded.

>TRBJ2-5|once|TRBV27|17|TRBD1
TGTGCCAGCAGTCATGACCCGACAGGGTCGTTCTCAGAGACCCAGTACTTC
CASSHDPTGSFSETQYF
>TRBJ2-3|.|TRBV7-2|14|.
TGTGCCAGCAGCTCCAGACAGTCCACAGATACGCAGTATTTT
CASSSRQSTDTQYF
>TRBJ1-5|.|TRBV18|15|.
TGTGCCAGCTCACCTAGCAGAGATAGCAATCAGCCCCAGCATTTT
CASSPSRDSNQPQHF
>TRBJ1-1|.|TRBV28|14|.
TGTGCCAGCAGCCGGGCCCGGAGGGACACTGAAGCTTTCTTT
CASSRARRDTEAFF
>TRBJ1-6|.|TRBV28|15|.
TGTGCCATTACAGACACACACCAAGATAATTCACCCCTCCACTTT
CAITDTHQDNSPLHF
>TRBJ1-2|.|TRBV25-1|14|.
TGTGCCAGCAGCGTGGGGGGGCTAGACTATGGCTACACCTTC
CASSVGGLDYGYTF
>TRBJ1-1|.|TRBV28|11|.
TGTGCCACCAGGTTAACAACGGAAGCTTTCTTT
CATRLTTEAFF
>TRBJ2-3|.|TRBV6-5|13|.
TGTGCCAGCAGGGAGGGACCGGGAGATACGCAGTATTTT
CASREGPGDTQYF
>TRBJ1-2|.|TRBV7-6|15|TRBD1
TGTGCCAGCAGCTTAGTCCAGGGGGCGAGTGAGGGCTACACCTTC
CASSLVQGASEGYTF
>TRBJ1-1|.|TRBV7-8|14|TRBD1
TGTGCCAGCAGCTCCATAACAGGGGTCACTGAAGCTTTCTTT
CASSSITGVTEAFF
>TRBJ1-1|once|TRBV7-3|14|TRBD1
TGTGCCAGCAGCTCAAGGGACAGCGACACTGAAGCTTTCTTT
CASSSRDSDTEAFF
>TRBJ2-7|.|TRBV13|14|.
TGTGCCAGCAGCTCGCGGCTAGTAAACTACGAGCAGTACTTC
CASSSRLVNYEQYF
>TRBJ2-3|.|TRBV29-1|14|TRBD2
TGCAGCGTTCGTCTAGCGGGGCGCACAGATACGCAGTATTTT
CSVRLAGRTDTQYF
>TRBJ2-7|.|TRBV7-9|17|TRBD1
TGTGCCAGCAGCTTATTGAGAAGTGGGACAGGGGGATACGAGCAGTACTTC
CASSLLRSGTGGYEQYF
>TRBJ2-1|.|TRBV7-8|14|TRBD2
TGTGCCAGCAGCTTTCTTAGCGGGACCGATGAGCAGTTCTTC
CASSFLSGTDEQFF
>TRBJ2-2|.|TRBV2|18|TRBD2
TGTGCCAGCAGCCCCTCAAGACTAGCGGGCAAGAACACCGGGGAGCTGTTTTTT
CASSPSRLAGKNTGELFF
>TRBJ2-5|.|TRBV13|13|TRBD1
TGTGCCAGCAGCTCGGACAGGGGAGAGACCCAGTACTTC
CASSSDRGETQYF
>TRBJ1-2|.|TRBV5-1|18|.
TGCGCCAGCAGCTTGGCCCCTTCCCCTAGTCCCTCTAACTATGGCTACACCTTC
CASSLAPSPSPSNYGYTF
>TRBJ2-5|.|TRBV11-3|17|TRBD1
TGTGCCAGCAGCCCATCCGGTTGGGGACAGGGAGAAGAGACCCAGTACTTC
CASSPSGWGQGEETQYF
>TRBJ2-1|.|TRBV4-1|15|TRBD1
TGCGCCAGCAGCCAAGACATGACAGGGAAGCGTGAGCAGTTCTTC
CASSQDMTGKREQFF
>TRBJ1-2|.|TRBV28|12|.
TGTGCCATCCTAAAGGGGGTAAATGGCTACACCTTC
CAILKGVNGYTF
>TRBJ1-5|.|TRBV6-4|17|.
TGTGCCAGCAGTGACCCAAACAGGTGCAGCTCAAGAAGGCCCCAGCATTTT
CASSDPNRCSSRRPQHF
>TRBJ1-1|few|TRBV10-3|16|TRBD1
TGTGCCATCAGTGAGAAAGCGCGACAGGGGAACACTGAAGCTTTCTTT
CAISEKARQGNTEAFF
>TRBJ2-7|.|TRBV6-5|15|TRBD2
TGTGCCAGCAGTTACGGGGGACTAGCGGGCCACGAGCAGTACTTC
CASSYGGLAGHEQYF
>TRBJ2-3|.|TRBV9|15|TRBD1
TGTGCCAGCAGCGTAGCCAGGGGGCCTCCAGATACGCAGTATTTT
CASSVARGPPDTQYF